Listed below are T cell receptor beta chains from one sample, sequenced in a study of response to subunit inactivated influenza vaccine. Each CDR3 protein is one row after TCRdb ran MiXCR on the RT-PCR reads. The sample shows about 530,000 distinct CDR3 sequences, 12% of them seen only once. The material sequenced was PBMCs from blood, taken on the day of vaccination. The receptors here all came from a man aged 50 to 60 who received an inactivated influenza vaccine. The CDR3 runs from the conserved cysteine through the conserved F or W. A D gene is named only where the DNA matches it firmly. Only some rows state a clone size, as once, few, many or a class for expanded clones.

j_call v_call d_call clone_size cdr3_nt cdr3_aa
TRBJ2-7 TRBV29-1 TRBD1 few TGCAGCGTGACGGACAGGGAGAGGTACGAGCAGTACTTC CSVTDRERYEQYF
TRBJ2-2 TRBV5-1 NA few TGCGCCAGCAGCTTAGCGGCCAGCGGTTATTCCGGGGAGCTGTTTTTT CASSLAASGYSGELFF
TRBJ2-1 TRBV30 TRBD2 many TGTGCCTGGTATACGGGACTAGCGGGTAATGAGCAGTTCTTC CAWYTGLAGNEQFF
TRBJ2-2 TRBV4-2 NA few TGTGCCAGCAGCCAACCCAACCGGGTGAACACCGGGGAGCTGTTTTTT CASSQPNRVNTGELFF
TRBJ1-4 TRBV7-2 NA few TGTGCCAGCAGCTTAGTTGGAGGGGAGAGACTGTTTTTT CASSLVGGERLFF
TRBJ2-1 TRBV5-1 NA few TGCGCCAGCAGCTTCCGCGGGGCTCCCAACAATGAGCAGTTCTTC CASSFRGAPNNEQFF
TRBJ2-5 TRBV7-2 NA few TGTGCCAGCAGCCCACGGGATCAAGAGACCCAGTACTTC CASSPRDQETQYF
TRBJ2-1 TRBV6-1 TRBD1 few TGTGCCAGCAGGGGGACAGGTGATTACAATGAGCAGTTCTTC CASRGTGDYNEQFF
TRBJ1-5 TRBV4-3 NA few TGCGCCAGCAGCATGGGAGCCAATCAGCCCCAGCATTTT CASSMGANQPQHF
TRBJ2-3 TRBV20-1 NA few TGCAGTGCTATTCCACAGACAAGCACAGATACGCAGTATTTT CSAIPQTSTDTQYF
TRBJ2-7 TRBV11-2 NA few TGTGCCAGCAGCTTAATGAGCGGGTCCCTTAGCTCCTACGAGCAGTACTTC CASSLMSGSLSSYEQYF
TRBJ2-7 TRBV20-1 NA few TGCAGTGCTAGAGATCGTGGAGGGATCTACGAGCAGTACTTC CSARDRGGIYEQYF
TRBJ2-1 TRBV6-2/TRBV6-3 NA NA TGTGCCAGCAGTTACCAACGGTACAATGAGCAGTTCTTC CASSYQRYNEQFF
TRBJ2-5 TRBV7-2 NA once TGTGCCAGCAGCTGGTCTTCGCGGCAAGAGACCCAGTACTTC CASSWSSRQETQYF
TRBJ1-1 TRBV14 NA many TGTGCCAGCAGCCAACAGGGATGGATGAACACTGAAGCTTTCTTT CASSQQGWMNTEAFF
TRBJ2-2 TRBV7-9 NA NA TGTGCCAGCAGTCCAGATGGCGGGGAGCTGTTTTTT CASSPDGGELFF
TRBJ2-3 TRBV12-3/TRBV12-4 NA few TGTGCCAGCAGTTCGAGCCTGACACATACGCAGTATTTT CASSSSLTHTQYF
TRBJ2-3 TRBV7-2 NA NA TGTGCCAGCAGCTATGTAAGCCGCACAGATACGCAGTATTTT CASSYVSRTDTQYF
TRBJ2-6 TRBV19 NA NA TGTGCCACCGTCAAGACCTCTGGGGCCAACGTCCTGACTTTC CATVKTSGANVLTF
TRBJ2-7 TRBV29-1 TRBD2 NA TGCAGCGTTGAAGGTAGCGGGAGTGACGAGCAGTACTTC CSVEGSGSDEQYF
TRBJ2-7 TRBV5-1 NA NA TGCGCCAGCAGCTATAACCACCCCTACGAGCAGTACTTC CASSYNHPYEQYF
TRBJ2-5 TRBV18 NA NA TGTGCCAGCTCACCAGGGGAGCAGGGGACCCAGTACTTC CASSPGEQGTQYF
TRBJ2-7 TRBV3-1 NA NA TGTGCCAGCAGCCAAGAGGCGCCTTTTACACACGAGCAGTACTTC CASSQEAPFTHEQYF
TRBJ2-1 TRBV7-2 TRBD2 many TGTGCCAGCAGCTTAGATCAGCGGGGGGGCTACAATGAGCAGTTCTTC CASSLDQRGGYNEQFF
TRBJ2-5 TRBV10-3 NA few TGTGCCACAAAGACAGGCCAAGAGACCCAGTACTTC CATKTGQETQYF
TRBJ2-5 TRBV14 TRBD2 many TGTGCCAGCAGCCAAGAATACTCTAGCGGGGAGACCCAGTACTTC CASSQEYSSGETQYF
TRBJ1-1 TRBV6-5 NA many TGTGCCAGCAGTTATCCCGGCCGAGCTTTCTTT CASSYPGRAFF
TRBJ2-7 TRBV15 TRBD1 few TGTGCCACCAGCAGAGGGAGGAGACAGGGGGCTTACGAGCAGTACTTC CATSRGRRQGAYEQYF
TRBJ1-3 TRBV4-2 NA few TGTGCCAGCAGCCTCTTCGATATTCGCTCTGGAAACACCATATATTTT CASSLFDIRSGNTIYF
TRBJ1-6 TRBV5-5 NA few TGTGCCAGCAGCTTGTTCTTATATAATTCACCCCTCCACTTT CASSLFLYNSPLHF
TRBJ2-5 TRBV6-1 TRBD1 few TGTGCCAGCAGCCGGGACAGGGTCAACCAAGAGACCCAGTACTTC CASSRDRVNQETQYF
TRBJ1-3 TRBV5-1 NA few TGCGCCAGCAGCCCCGCGGGTGGAAACACCATATATTTT CASSPAGGNTIYF